This T cell receptor (beta chain) appears in the sequencing data of a study of monozygotic twins with cystic fibrosis (dated by TCRdb to 2020 to 2023). For context, the study as a whole: Barcoded libraries were prepared with around 15 PCR cycles from three micrograms of fragmented DNA. To gauge how much genetics shapes V and J gene usage, the researchers compared TCR beta repertoires both within and across 16 monozygotic twin pairs who have cystic fibrosis. On the day blood was drawn, the twins' weight-for-height and FEVPerc (FEV1 disease centile) were ranked against those of the approximately 990 cohort participants. Ten female and six male twin pairs, aged roughly 2.0 to 36.4 years (median roughly 10 years) and mostly children and adolescents, were included in the cohort. Data for three of the twin pairs had been reported previously in another context.

TCR beta CDR3 regions were amplified by multiplex PCR using the immunoSEQ immune profiling system, following the manufacturer's instructions. An Illumina NextSeq system was used for sequencing. For the original study's pipeline: Sequence data were processed on the immunoSEQ Analyzer platform, and clonality was calculated as the square root of Simpson's index of productive rearrangements. Jensen-Shannon distance served as the measure of similarity in V and J usage, while OLGA was used to compute CDR3 generation probabilities. The immuneACCESS database (August 2020) and VDJdb (December 2020) were searched for shared CDR3 sequences. Here the immuneACCESS table is served through TCRdb, limited to in-frame sequences with V and J called. Missing clones are a known gap in these copies; in checked studies unresolved V genes cover under half, and the rest lacks a known reason. Clonal size and the V and J genes are those of that table, whereas D and trimming came from the DNA. In this sample the table shows 25,000 to 30,000 clones, around nine tenths of which occur a single time. The ten biggest clones cover approximately 0.54% of the sample.

V and J lose 0 bases and 7 bases, and a span of 10 bases separates them. The germline V gene gives CDR1 as LGHNA and CDR2 as YSLEER. Measured from the cysteine to the phenylalanine, the CDR3 is 13 residues long. The sequence is cut down to CDR3 DNA, 39 bases in frame from base 1. Note on this clone: The antigen it binds to is not known. No much larger clone is present one base from it, and per-base qualities are unavailable.

The paper's findings and limits, for the study overall: The greatest similarity to the co-twin was observed for V gene usage in 13 of 16 pairs and for J usage in 8 of 16 pairs, which suggested genetic constraints. Monozygotic CF twin pairs shared significantly more nucleotide-identical clonotypes within each pair than unrelated CF individuals shared with one another (P = 0.000026, Mann-Whitney). Only a small cohort was studied, and no association of shared CDR3 numbers with age, concordance or disease severity was found. Simpson clonality was found to be generally low (median around 0.0095), suggesting a naive-dominated repertoire, although higher clonality was observed in the most severely affected patients.

The twin pairs came from the European Cystic Fibrosis Twin and Sibling Study Cohort, a cohort that recruited patients from some 150 CF clinics across 14 European countries. Zygosity and CFTR genotype were verified in-house, with zygosity tested by multiplex PCR of nine short tandem repeat loci. Peripheral blood was sampled from each twin, with clinical parameters recorded on the day of blood sampling. Genomic DNA was isolated from peripheral blood cells with phenol/chloroform and kept in TE buffer at 4 degrees C. Material for sequencing was blood. The chain couples TRBV4-3 to TRBJ2-7; confidence is insufficient to name the D gene. This TCR was recovered from a girl aged 2-10 years with cystic fibrosis. CDR3 reads: CASSQDRAREQYF. Read as DNA, the sequence is TGCGCCAGCAGCCAAGATCGGGCGAGGGAGCAGTACTTC.